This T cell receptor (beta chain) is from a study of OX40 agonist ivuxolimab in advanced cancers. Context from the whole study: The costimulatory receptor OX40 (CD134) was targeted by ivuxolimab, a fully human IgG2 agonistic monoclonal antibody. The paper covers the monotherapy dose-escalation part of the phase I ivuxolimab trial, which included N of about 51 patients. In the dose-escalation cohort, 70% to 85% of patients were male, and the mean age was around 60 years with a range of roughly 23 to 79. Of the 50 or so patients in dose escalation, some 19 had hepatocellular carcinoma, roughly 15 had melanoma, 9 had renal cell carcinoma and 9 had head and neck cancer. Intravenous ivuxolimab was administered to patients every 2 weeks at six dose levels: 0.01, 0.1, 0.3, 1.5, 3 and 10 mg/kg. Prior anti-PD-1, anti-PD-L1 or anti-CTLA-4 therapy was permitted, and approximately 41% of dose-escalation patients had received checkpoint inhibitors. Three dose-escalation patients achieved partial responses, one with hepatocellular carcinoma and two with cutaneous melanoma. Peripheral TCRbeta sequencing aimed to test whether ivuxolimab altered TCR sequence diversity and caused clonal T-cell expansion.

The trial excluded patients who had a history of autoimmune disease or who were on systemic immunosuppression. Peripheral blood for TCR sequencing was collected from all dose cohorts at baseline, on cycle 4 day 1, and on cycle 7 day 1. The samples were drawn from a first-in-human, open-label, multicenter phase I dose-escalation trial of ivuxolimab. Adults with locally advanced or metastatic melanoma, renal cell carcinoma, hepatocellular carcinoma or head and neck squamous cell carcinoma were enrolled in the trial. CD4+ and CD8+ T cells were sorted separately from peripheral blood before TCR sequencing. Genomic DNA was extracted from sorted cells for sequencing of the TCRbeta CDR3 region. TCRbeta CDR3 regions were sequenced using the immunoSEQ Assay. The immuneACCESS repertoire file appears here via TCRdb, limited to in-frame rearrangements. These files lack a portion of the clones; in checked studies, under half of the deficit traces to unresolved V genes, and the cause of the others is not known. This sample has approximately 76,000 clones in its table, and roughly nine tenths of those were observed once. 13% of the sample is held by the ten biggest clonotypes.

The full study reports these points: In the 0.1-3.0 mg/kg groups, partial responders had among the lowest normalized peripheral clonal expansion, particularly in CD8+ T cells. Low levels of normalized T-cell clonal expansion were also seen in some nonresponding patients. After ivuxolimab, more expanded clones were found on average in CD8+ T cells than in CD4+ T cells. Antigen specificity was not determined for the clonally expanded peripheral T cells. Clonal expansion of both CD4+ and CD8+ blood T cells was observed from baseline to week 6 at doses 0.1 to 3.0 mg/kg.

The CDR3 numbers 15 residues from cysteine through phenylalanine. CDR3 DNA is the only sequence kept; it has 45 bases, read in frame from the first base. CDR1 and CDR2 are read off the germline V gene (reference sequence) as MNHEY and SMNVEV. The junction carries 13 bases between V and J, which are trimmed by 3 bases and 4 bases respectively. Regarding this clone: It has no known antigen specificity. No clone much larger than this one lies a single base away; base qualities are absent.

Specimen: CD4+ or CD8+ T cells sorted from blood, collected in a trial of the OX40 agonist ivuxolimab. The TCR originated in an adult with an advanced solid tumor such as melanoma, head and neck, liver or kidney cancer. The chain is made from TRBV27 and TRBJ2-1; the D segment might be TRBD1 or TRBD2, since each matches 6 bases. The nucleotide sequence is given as TGTGCCAGCAGTTTTGGGGGGCAGGGATACAATGAGCAGTTCTTC. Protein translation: CASSFGGQGYNEQFF.